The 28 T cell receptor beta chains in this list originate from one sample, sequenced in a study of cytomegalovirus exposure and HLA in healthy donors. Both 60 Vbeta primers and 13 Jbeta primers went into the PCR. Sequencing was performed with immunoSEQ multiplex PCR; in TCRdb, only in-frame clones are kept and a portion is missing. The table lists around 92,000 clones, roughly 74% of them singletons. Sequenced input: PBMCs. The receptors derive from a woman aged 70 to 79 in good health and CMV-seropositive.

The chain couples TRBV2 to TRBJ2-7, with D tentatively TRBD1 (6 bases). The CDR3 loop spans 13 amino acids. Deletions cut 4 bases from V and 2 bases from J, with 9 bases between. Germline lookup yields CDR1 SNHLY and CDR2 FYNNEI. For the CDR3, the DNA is TGTGCCAGCAGTGGGGCAGGGGCCTACGAGCAGTACTTC. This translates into CASSGAGAYEQYF.

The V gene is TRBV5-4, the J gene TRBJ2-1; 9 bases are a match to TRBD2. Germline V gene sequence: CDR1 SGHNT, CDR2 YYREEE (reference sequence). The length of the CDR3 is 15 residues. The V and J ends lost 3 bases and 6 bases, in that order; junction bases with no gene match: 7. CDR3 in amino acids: CASSSTGTSLNEQFF. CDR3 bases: TGTGCCAGCAGCTCTACCGGGACTAGCCTCAATGAGCAGTTCTTC.

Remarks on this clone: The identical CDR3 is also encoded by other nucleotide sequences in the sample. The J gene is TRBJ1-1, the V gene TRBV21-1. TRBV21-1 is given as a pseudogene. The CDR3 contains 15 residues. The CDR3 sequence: CASPGISGGNTEAFF. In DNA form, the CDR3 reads TGTGCCAGCCCCGGGATTTCGGGAGGGAACACTGAAGCTTTCTTT.

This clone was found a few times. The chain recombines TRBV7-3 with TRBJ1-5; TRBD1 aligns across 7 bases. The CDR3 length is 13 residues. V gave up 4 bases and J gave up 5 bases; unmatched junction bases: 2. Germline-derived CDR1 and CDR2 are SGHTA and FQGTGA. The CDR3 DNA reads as TGTGCCAGCAGCTCCGACAGGGATCAGCCCCAGCATTTT. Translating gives CASSSDRDQPQHF.

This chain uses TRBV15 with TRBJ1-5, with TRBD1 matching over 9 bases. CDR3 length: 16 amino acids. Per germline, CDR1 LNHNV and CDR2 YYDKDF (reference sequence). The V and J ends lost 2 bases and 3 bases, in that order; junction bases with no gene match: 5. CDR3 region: CATSRLGTGFNQPQHF. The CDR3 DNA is TGTGCCACCAGCAGACTCGGGACAGGGTTCAATCAGCCCCAGCATTTT.

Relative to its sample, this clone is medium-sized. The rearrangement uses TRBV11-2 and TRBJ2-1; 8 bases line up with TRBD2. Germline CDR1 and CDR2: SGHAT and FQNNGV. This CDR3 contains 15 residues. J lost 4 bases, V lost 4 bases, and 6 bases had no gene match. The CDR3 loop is CASSYFSGKYNEQFF. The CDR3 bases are TGTGCCAGCAGCTATTTTAGCGGGAAGTACAATGAGCAGTTCTTC.

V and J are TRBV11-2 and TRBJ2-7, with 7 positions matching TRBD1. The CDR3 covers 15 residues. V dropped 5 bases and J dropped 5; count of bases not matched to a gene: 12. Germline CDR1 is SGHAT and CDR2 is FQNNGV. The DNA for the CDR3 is TGTGCCAGCAGCCCTCGACAGGGAGATCTCCACGAGCAGTACTTC. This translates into CASSPRQGDLHEQYF.

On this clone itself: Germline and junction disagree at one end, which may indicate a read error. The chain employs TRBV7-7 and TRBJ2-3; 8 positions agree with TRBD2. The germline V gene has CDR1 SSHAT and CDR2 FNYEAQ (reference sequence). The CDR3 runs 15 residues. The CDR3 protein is CASSLQRGRTDTQYF. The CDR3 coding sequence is TGTGCTAGCAGTTTACAGCGGGGGAGAACAGATACGCAGTATTTT.

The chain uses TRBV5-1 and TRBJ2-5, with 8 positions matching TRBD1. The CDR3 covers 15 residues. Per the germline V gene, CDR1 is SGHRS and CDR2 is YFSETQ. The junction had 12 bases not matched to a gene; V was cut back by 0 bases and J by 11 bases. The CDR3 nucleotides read TGCGCCAGCAGCTTGGCCGCCCAGGGGGCGCGAGAGCAGTACTTC. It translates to CASSLAAQGAREQYF.

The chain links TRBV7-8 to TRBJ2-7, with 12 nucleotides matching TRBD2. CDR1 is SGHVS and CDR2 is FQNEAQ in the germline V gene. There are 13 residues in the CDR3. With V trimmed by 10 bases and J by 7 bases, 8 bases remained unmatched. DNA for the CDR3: TGTGCCATCGGCGGACTAGCGGGACAGGAGCAGTACTTC. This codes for CAIGGLAGQEQYF.

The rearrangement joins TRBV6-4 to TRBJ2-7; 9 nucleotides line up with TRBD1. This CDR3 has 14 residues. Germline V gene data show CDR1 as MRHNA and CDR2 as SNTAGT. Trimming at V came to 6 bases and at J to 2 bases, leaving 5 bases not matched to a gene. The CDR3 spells CASRGDRVPYEQYF. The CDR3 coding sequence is TGTGCCAGCAGGGGGGACAGGGTCCCCTACGAGCAGTACTTC.

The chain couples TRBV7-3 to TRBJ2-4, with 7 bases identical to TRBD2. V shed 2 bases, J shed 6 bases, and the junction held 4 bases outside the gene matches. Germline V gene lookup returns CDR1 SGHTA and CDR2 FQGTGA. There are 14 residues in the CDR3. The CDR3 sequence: CASSLGAGVNIQYF. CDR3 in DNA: TGTGCCAGCAGCTTAGGGGCGGGGGTAAACATTCAGTACTTC.

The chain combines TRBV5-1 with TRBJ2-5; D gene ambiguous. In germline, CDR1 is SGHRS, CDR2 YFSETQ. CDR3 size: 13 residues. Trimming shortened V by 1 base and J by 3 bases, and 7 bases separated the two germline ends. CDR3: CASSLSRKETQYF. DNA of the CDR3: TGCGCCAGCAGCTTGTCCAGGAAAGAGACCCAGTACTTC.

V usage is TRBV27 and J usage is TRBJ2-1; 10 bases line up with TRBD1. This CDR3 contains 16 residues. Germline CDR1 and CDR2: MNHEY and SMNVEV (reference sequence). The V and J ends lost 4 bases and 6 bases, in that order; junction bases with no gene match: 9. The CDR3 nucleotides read TGTGCCAGCAGTTCCATCCGGGACAGGGGACTCAATGAGCAGTTCTTC. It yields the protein CASSSIRDRGLNEQFF.

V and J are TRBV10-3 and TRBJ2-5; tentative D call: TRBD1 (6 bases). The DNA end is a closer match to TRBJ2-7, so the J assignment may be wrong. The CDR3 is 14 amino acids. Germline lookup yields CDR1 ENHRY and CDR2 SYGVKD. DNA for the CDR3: TGTGCCATCAGTGATCTGGACAGAGCCTACGAGCAGTACTTC. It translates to CAISDLDRAYEQYF.

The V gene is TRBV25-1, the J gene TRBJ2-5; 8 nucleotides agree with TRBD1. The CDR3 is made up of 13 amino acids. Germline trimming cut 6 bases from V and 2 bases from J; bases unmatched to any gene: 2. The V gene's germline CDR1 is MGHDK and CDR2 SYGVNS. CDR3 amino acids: CASRRTGQETQYF. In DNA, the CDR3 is TGTGCCAGCAGGAGGACAGGGCAAGAGACCCAGTACTTC.

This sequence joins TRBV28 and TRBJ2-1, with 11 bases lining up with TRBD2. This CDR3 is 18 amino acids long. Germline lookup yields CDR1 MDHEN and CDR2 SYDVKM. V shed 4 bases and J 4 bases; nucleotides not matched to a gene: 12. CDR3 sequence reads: CASSSSWGLAASYNEQFF. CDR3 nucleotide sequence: TGTGCCAGCAGTTCGTCCTGGGGACTAGCGGCCTCATACAATGAGCAGTTCTTC.

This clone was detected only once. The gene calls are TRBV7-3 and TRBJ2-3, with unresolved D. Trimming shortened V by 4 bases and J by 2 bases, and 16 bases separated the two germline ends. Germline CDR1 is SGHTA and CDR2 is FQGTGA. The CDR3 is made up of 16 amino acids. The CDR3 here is CASSSIAAHNTDTQYF. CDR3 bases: TGTGCCAGCAGCTCGATAGCAGCACACAACACAGATACGCAGTATTTT.

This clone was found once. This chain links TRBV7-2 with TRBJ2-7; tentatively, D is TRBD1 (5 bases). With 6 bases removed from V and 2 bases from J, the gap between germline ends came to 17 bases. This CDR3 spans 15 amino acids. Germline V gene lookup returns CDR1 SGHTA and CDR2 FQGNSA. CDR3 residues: CASSPRAGIPYEQYF. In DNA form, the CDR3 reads TGTGCCAGCAGTCCCCGGGCAGGGATTCCCTACGAGCAGTACTTC.

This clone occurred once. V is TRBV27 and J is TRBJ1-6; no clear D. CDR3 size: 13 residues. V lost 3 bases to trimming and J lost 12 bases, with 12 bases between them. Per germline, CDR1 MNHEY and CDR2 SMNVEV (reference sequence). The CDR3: CASSFRPREPLHF. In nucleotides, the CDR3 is TGTGCCAGCAGTTTCAGGCCTCGGGAACCCCTCCACTTT.

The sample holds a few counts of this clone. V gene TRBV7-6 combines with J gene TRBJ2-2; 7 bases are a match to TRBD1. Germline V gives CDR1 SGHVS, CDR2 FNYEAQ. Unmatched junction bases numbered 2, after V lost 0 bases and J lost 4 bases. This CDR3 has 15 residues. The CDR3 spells CASSLAGQITGELFF. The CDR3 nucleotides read TGTGCCAGCAGCTTAGCGGGACAGATCACCGGGGAGCTGTTTTTT.

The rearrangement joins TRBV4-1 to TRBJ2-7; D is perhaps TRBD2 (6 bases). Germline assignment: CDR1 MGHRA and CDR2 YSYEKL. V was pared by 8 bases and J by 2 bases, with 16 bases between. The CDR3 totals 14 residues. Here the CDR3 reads CASGALPGAYEQYF. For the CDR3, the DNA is TGCGCCAGCGGCGCACTTCCGGGAGCCTACGAGCAGTACTTC.

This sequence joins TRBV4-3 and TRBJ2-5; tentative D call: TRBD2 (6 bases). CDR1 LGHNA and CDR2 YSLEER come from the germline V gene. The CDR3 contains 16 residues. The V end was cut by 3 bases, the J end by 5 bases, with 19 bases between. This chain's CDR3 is CASSHIGSLGGETQYF. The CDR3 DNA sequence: TGCGCCAGCAGCCATATCGGGTCACTAGGAGGGGAGACCCAGTACTTC.

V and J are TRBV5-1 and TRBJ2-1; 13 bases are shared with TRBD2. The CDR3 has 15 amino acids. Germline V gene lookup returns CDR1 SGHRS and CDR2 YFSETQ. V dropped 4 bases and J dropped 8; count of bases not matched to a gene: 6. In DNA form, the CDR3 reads TGCGCCAGCAGCCCACTAGCGGGAGGGCCTGATGAGCAGTTCTTC. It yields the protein CASSPLAGGPDEQFF. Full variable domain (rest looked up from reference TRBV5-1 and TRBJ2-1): KAGVTQTPRYLIKTRGQQVTLSCSPISGHRSVSWYQQTPGQGLQFLFEYFSETQRNKGNFPGRFSGRQFSNSRSEMNVSTLELGDSALYLCASSPLAGGPDEQFFGPGTRLTVL.

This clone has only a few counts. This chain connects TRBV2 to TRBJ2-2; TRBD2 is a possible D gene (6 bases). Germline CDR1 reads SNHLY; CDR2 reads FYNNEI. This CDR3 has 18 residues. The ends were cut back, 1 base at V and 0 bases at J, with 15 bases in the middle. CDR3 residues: CASSEVGIAETNTGELFF. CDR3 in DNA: TGTGCCAGCAGTGAAGTAGGTATAGCGGAGACGAACACCGGGGAGCTGTTTTTT.

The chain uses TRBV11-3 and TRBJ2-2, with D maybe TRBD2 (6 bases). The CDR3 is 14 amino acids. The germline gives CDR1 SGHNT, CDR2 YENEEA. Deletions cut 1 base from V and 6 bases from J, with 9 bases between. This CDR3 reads CASSLAPSAGELFF. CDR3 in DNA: TGTGCCAGCAGCTTAGCCCCTAGCGCCGGGGAGCTGTTTTTT.

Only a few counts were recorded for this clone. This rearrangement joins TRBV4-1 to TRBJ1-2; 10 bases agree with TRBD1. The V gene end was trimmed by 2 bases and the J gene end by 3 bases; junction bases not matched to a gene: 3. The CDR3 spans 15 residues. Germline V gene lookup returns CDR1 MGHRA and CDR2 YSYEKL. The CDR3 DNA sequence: TGCGCCAGCAGCCAACCGGACAGGGGGGACTATGGCTACACCTTC. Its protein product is CASSQPDRGDYGYTF.

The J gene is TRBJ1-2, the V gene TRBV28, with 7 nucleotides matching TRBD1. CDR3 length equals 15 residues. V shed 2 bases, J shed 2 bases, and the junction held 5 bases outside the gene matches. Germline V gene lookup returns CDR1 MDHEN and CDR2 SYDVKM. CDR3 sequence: CASSLMVTGNYGYTF. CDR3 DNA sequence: TGTGCCAGCAGTTTAATGGTGACAGGGAACTATGGCTACACCTTC.